Each of the 29 T cell receptor beta chains below was sequenced from the same sample in a study of spatial heterogeneity in lung cancer. Documented time point: sample taken at primary tumor resection. TCRdb processed the 5' RACE reads anew with MiXCR; each CDR3 protein has one entry. This sample carries 85,000 to 100,000 distinct CDR3 sequences, more than 10% of them seen once, and the ten largest clones take 35% to 45%. The sample consisted of PBMCs, taken at surgery. These receptors were taken from a male donor with early-stage non-small cell lung cancer.

The J gene is TRBJ1-1, the V gene TRBV12-3 or TRBV12-4; a weak D match, TRBD1 (6 bases). The V and J ends lost 8 bases and 5 bases respectively, with 15 bases between them. The CDR3 extends over 13 amino acids. CDR3 region: CASVQGLGTEAFF. The DNA of the CDR3 is TGTGCCAGCGTACAGGGATTGGGAACTGAAGCTTTCTTT.

This clonotype was seen repeatedly, ten times or more. This chain uses TRBV28 with TRBJ2-3; D is perhaps TRBD2 (6 bases). This CDR3 is 16 amino acids long. Trimming stripped 3 bases from V and 0 bases from J, with 13 bases between. From germline, CDR1 is MDHEN and CDR2 SYDVKM. The DNA for the CDR3 is TGTGCCAGCAGTTTCCCTCGCGGGACGAGCACAGATACGCAGTATTTT. This encodes CASSFPRGTSTDTQYF. Together with reference TRBV28 and TRBJ2-3, the CDR3 gives the full variable domain: DVKVTQSSRYLVKRTGEKVFLECVQDMDHENMFWYRQDPGLGLRLIYFSYDVKMKEKGDIPEGYSVSREKKERFSLILESASTNQTSMYLCASSFPRGTSTDTQYFGPGTRLTVL.

The table lists this clonotype with many counts. The V and J genes are TRBV18 and TRBJ1-6, with D perhaps matching TRBD1 (5 bases). V was trimmed by 5 bases and J by 9 bases, leaving 14 bases between them. The CDR3 is 14 amino acids. CDR1 and CDR2 (germline): KGHSH, LQKENI. CDR3 nucleotide sequence: TGTGCCAGCTCAACAGAGGGCGGGGCTTCACCCCTCCACTTT. Amino acid sequence: CASSTEGGASPLHF.

The table lists this clonotype with a few counts. The chain employs TRBV5-4 and TRBJ1-6; 7 positions agree with TRBD1. The CDR3 extends over 14 amino acids. The ends lost 4 bases at V and 5 bases at J; junction bases unmatched: 3. From germline, CDR1 is SGHNT and CDR2 YYREEE (reference sequence). CDR3 in DNA: TGTGCCAGCAGCCATGACAGGGATAATTCACCCCTCCACTTT. As protein: CASSHDRDNSPLHF.

This clonotype was recorded at least ten times. CDR3 protein: CAWAAPGYDEQYF. The CDR3, as DNA: TGTGCCTGGGCAGCCCCTGGGTACGACGAGCAGTACTTC. The chain uses TRBV7-9 and TRBJ2-7; D uncertain. CDR1 SEHNR and CDR2 FQNEAQ come from the germline V gene (reference sequence). The V end lost 11 bases, the J end lost 5 bases, and 19 bases lay between the germline ends. This CDR3 region has 13 residues.

The gene calls are TRBV24-1 and TRBJ2-3; D uncertain. CDR3 length: 12 amino acids. Trimming stripped 9 bases from V and 4 bases from J, with 10 bases between. The germline V gene has CDR1 KGHDR and CDR2 SFDVKD. CDR3 nucleotide sequence: TGTGCCACCGGTCTAGGATCAGATACGCAGTATTTT. Protein product: CATGLGSDTQYF.

In its sample, this clonotype was seen many times. The chain links TRBV28 to TRBJ2-3; 8 bases match TRBD1. This CDR3 has 13 amino acids. Germline V gene lookup returns CDR1 MDHEN and CDR2 SYDVKM. V was clipped by 6 bases and J by 3 bases; unmatched bases: 2. The CDR3 sequence is CASRDRVTDTQYF. In DNA, the CDR3 is TGTGCCAGCAGGGACAGGGTTACAGATACGCAGTATTTT.

The V and J genes are TRBV7-8 and TRBJ2-7; the D call may be TRBD1 or TRBD2 (5 bases each). The CDR3 sequence is 14 residues long. V was trimmed by 1 base and J by 6 bases, leaving 13 bases between them. From germline, CDR1 is SGHVS and CDR2 FQNEAQ. CDR3 sequence: CASSLVEGRGEQYF. The CDR3 DNA is TGTGCCAGCAGCTTAGTCGAGGGAAGGGGCGAGCAGTACTTC. Full variable domain (missing parts from reference TRBV7-8 and TRBJ2-7): GAGVSQSPRYKVAKRGQDVALRCDPISGHVSLFWYQQALGQGPEFLTYFQNEAQLDKSGLPSDRFFAERPEGSVSTLKIQRTQQEDSAVYLCASSLVEGRGEQYFGPGTRLTVT.

This clonotype has at least ten counts. The chain employs TRBV6-2 or TRBV6-3 and TRBJ2-7; either TRBD1 or TRBD2 may supply D (5 bases each). V dropped 4 bases and J dropped 1 base, with 20 bases sitting between them. CDR3 size: 17 residues. Germline values: CDR1 MNHEY, CDR2 SVGEGT. The CDR3 DNA follows: TGTGCCAGCAGTTTGAGTTCTGAGCGAGGGGAATCCTACGAGCAGTACTTC. Encoded protein: CASSLSSERGESYEQYF.

This clonotype was detected ten times or more. The V and J genes are TRBV29-1 and TRBJ2-5; the match to TRBD2 covers 7 bases. V gave up 4 bases and J gave up 1 base; unmatched junction bases: 0. The CDR3 loop spans 12 amino acids. Germline assignment: CDR1 SQVTM and CDR2 ANQGSEA. This CDR3 reads CSVVAGQETQYF. CDR3 DNA sequence: TGCAGCGTTGTAGCGGGCCAAGAGACCCAGTACTTC.

The chain uses TRBV18 and TRBJ1-1; weak D call: TRBD1 (5 bases). The CDR3 consists of 15 residues. Germline CDR1 is KGHSH and CDR2 is LQKENI. Trimming took off 1 base at V and 0 bases at J, with 9 bases between the two ends. CDR3 residues: CASSPRQFMNTEAFF. The DNA of the CDR3 is TGTGCCAGCTCACCACGACAGTTCATGAACACTGAAGCTTTCTTT.

J is TRBJ2-1 and V is TRBV10-3, with 10 bases identical to TRBD2. The germline V gene has CDR1 ENHRY and CDR2 SYGVKD. The length of the CDR3 is 14 residues. Losses at the gene ends were 10 bases for V and 3 bases for J; bases not matched to a gene: 6. CDR3 coding DNA: TGTGCCAGCCTAGCGGGGGCCTACTACAATGAGCAGTTCTTC. Residues: CASLAGAYYNEQFF.

This clonotype was seen only a few times. The rearrangement uses TRBV7-6 and TRBJ1-5; tentatively, D is TRBD1 (6 bases). V lost 1 base and J lost 6, with 10 bases in between. The CDR3 loop spans 14 amino acids. Germline values: CDR1 SGHVS, CDR2 FNYEAQ. The CDR3 is CASSLERGRQPQHF. For the CDR3, the DNA is TGTGCCAGCAGCTTAGAGCGGGGGCGTCAGCCCCAGCATTTT.

The table lists this clonotype with a few counts. The chain employs TRBV4-1 and TRBJ1-1; maybe TRBD1 (6 bases). Germline assignment: CDR1 MGHRA and CDR2 YSYEKL. With 0 bases removed from V and 2 bases from J, the gap between germline ends came to 22 bases. This CDR3 is 19 amino acids long. CDR3 residues: CASSQDGGLEGLFNTEAFF. The CDR3, as DNA: TGCGCCAGCAGCCAAGACGGGGGCCTGGAGGGCTTGTTTAACACTGAAGCTTTCTTT.

This clonotype was detected ten times or more. This chain uses TRBV5-4 with TRBJ1-1, with D tentatively TRBD1 (5 bases). The germline V gene encodes CDR1 SGHNT and CDR2 YYREEE (reference sequence). Between the trimmed V and J ends, which lost 10 bases and 6 bases, there was a span of 16 bases. The CDR3 covers 12 residues. CDR3: CAFTGLSPEAFF. The CDR3 coding sequence is TGTGCCTTTACAGGACTCTCCCCTGAAGCTTTCTTT.

This clonotype was seen a few times. This chain links TRBV5-5 with TRBJ2-3; D may be TRBD1 (6 bases). The CDR3 is 15 residues long. Germline lookup yields CDR1 SGHKS and CDR2 YYEKEE (reference sequence). V shed 1 base and J shed 0 bases, with 9 bases lying between them. The chain's CDR3 is CASSLLQGSTDTQYF. The DNA of the CDR3 is TGTGCCAGCAGCTTGCTCCAGGGGAGCACAGATACGCAGTATTTT.

The rearrangement links TRBV18 to TRBJ2-3; tentative D call: TRBD1 (6 bases). Germline CDR1 KGHSH, CDR2 LQKENI. V was pared by 4 bases and J by 0 bases, with 17 bases between. CDR3 length: 17 amino acids. Written as DNA, the CDR3 is TGTGCCAGCTCACGCACGGGGCCAGGGGCTAGCACAGATACGCAGTATTTT. Translating it yields CASSRTGPGASTDTQYF.

CDR3 in amino acids: CAWTYKDSYYGYTF. CDR3 in DNA: TGTGCCTGGACTTACAAAGACAGCTACTATGGCTACACCTTC. J is TRBJ1-2 and V is TRBV30, with TRBD1 as a possible D gene (5 bases). The length of the CDR3 is 14 residues. Trimming removed 4 bases at V and 3 bases at J, with 15 bases between. Germline CDR1 reads GTSNPN; CDR2 reads SVGIG (reference sequence).

V gene TRBV28 combines with J gene TRBJ2-4, with TRBD1 matching over 10 bases. This CDR3 spans 17 amino acids. The J segment lost 3 bases and the V segment lost 5 bases, leaving 10 bases of the junction unmatched. From germline, CDR1 is MDHEN and CDR2 SYDVKM. CDR3 residues: CASSRPGQGIGKNIQYF. CDR3 DNA: TGTGCCAGCAGTCGCCCGGGACAGGGGATAGGCAAAAACATTCAGTACTTC. The entire variable domain, with the rest obtained from reference TRBV28 and TRBJ2-4, is as follows: DVKVTQSSRYLVKRTGEKVFLECVQDMDHENMFWYRQDPGLGLRLIYFSYDVKMKEKGDIPEGYSVSREKKERFSLILESASTNQTSMYLCASSRPGQGIGKNIQYFGAGTRLSVL.

This clonotype was seen more than once but under ten times. This rearrangement joins TRBV6-6 to TRBJ1-5, with D maybe TRBD1 (6 bases). The germline gives CDR1 MNHNY, CDR2 SVGAGI (reference sequence). Trimming pared 7 bases from V and 7 bases from J, leaving 11 bases between. The CDR3 extends over 12 amino acids. CDR3 loop: CASTPGGQPQHF. The CDR3 DNA sequence: TGTGCCAGCACCCCCGGGGGCCAGCCCCAGCATTTT.

This clonotype showed up many times. The V call is TRBV29-1, the J call TRBJ2-7; 13 nucleotides agree with TRBD2. V shed 7 bases, J shed 4 bases, and the junction held 4 bases outside the gene matches. The germline V gene has CDR1 SQVTM and CDR2 ANQGSEA. The CDR3 runs to 13 residues. The CDR3 is CSARTSGGYEQYF. The CDR3, as DNA: TGCAGCGCCCGGACTAGCGGGGGATACGAGCAGTACTTC.

The rearrangement links TRBV28 to TRBJ1-1, with D possibly TRBD1 on 5 matching bases. CDR3 size: 13 residues. Germline V CDR1 and CDR2: MDHEN, SYDVKM. V was shortened by 5 bases and J by 6 bases, with 13 bases between the two germline ends. For the CDR3, the DNA is TGTGCCAGCAGTCGCTTGACAGTATCTGAAGCTTTCTTT. Translated: CASSRLTVSEAFF.

This clonotype occurred a few times. The chain has TRBV20-1 and TRBJ1-4; D gene ambiguous. Germline values: CDR1 DFQATT, CDR2 SNEGSKA (reference sequence). The CDR3 has 15 residues. V was pared by 0 bases and J by 0 bases, with 8 bases between. CDR3 amino acids: CSARDKEPTNEKLFF. CDR3 nucleotide sequence: TGCAGTGCTAGAGATAAGGAACCAACTAATGAAAAACTGTTTTTT.

The gene calls are TRBV5-5 and TRBJ1-2; 9 bases align to TRBD1. Germline CDR1 and CDR2: SGHKS and YYEKEE (reference sequence). This CDR3 contains 15 residues. V lost 2 bases and J lost 5; bases outside the gene matches: 7. The CDR3 spells CASSLNRDRVYGYTF. The CDR3, as DNA: TGTGCCAGCAGCTTAAACCGGGACAGGGTTTATGGCTACACCTTC.

This clonotype showed up just a few times. The V and J genes are TRBV29-1 and TRBJ2-5; D gene uncertain. The CDR3 totals 10 residues. Trimming took off 5 bases at V and 5 bases at J, with 6 bases between the two ends. Germline CDR1 SQVTM, CDR2 ANQGSEA. The CDR3 region has the DNA TGCAGCGTTTCATTGGAGACCCAGTACTTC. Translated: CSVSLETQYF. Together with reference TRBV29-1 and TRBJ2-5, the CDR3 gives the full variable domain: SAVISQKPSRDICQRGTSLTIQCQVDSQVTMMFWYRQQPGQSLTLIATANQGSEATYESGFVIDKFPISRPNLTFSTLTVSNMSPEDSSIYLCSVSLETQYFGPGTRLLVL.

This clonotype was seen once. The chain carries TRBV7-2 and TRBJ2-5; the match to TRBD1 covers 7 bases. J gave up 5 bases and V 4 bases, and 10 bases lay outside the gene matches. The CDR3 consists of 15 residues. Germline V gene sequence: CDR1 SGHTA, CDR2 FQGNSA. The CDR3 is CASSWTADRAETQYF. CDR3 DNA: TGTGCCAGCAGCTGGACCGCCGACAGGGCGGAGACCCAGTACTTC.

The chain links TRBV7-2 to TRBJ2-2, with 8 bases that match TRBD1. CDR3 length: 14 amino acids. The germline CDR1 and CDR2 sequences are SGHTA and FQGNSA. V lost 8 bases to trimming and J lost 4 bases; unmatched junction nucleotides: 6. CDR3: CASGQGLSTGELFF. In DNA form, the CDR3 reads TGTGCCAGCGGACAGGGCCTTTCCACCGGGGAGCTGTTTTTT.

This clonotype appeared a few times. J is TRBJ2-5 and V is TRBV6-2 or TRBV6-3, with D perhaps TRBD1 or TRBD2 (5 bases each). This CDR3 region has 15 residues. The germline V and J ends were trimmed by 0 bases and 5 bases, with 13 bases remaining between them. CDR1 and CDR2 from the germline V gene are MNHEY and SVGEGT. The CDR3 loop reads CASSYSTGARETQYF. CDR3 sequence (DNA): TGTGCCAGCAGTTACTCGACCGGGGCCAGGGAGACCCAGTACTTC.

This clonotype was counted only a few times. The CDR3 region has the DNA TGCGCCAGCAGCTTTGAGGGAGCTTACAATGAGCAGTTCTTC. Amino acid sequence: CASSFEGAYNEQFF. The chain uses TRBV5-1 and TRBJ2-1; D might be TRBD2 (5 bases). The CDR3 is 14 residues long. Trimming pared 2 bases from V and 4 bases from J, leaving 10 bases between. The germline V gene has CDR1 SGHRS and CDR2 YFSETQ.